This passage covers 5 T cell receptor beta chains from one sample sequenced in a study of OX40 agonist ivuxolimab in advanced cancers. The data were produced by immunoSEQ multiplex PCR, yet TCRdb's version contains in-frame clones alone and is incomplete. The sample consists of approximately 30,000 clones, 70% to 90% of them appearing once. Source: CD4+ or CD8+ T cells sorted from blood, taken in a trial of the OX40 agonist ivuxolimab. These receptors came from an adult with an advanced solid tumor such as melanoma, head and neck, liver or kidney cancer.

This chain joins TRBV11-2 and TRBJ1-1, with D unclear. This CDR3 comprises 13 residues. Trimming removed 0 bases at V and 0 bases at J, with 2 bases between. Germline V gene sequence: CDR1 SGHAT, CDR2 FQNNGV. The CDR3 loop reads CASSLELNTEAFF. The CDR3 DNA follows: TGTGCCAGCAGCTTAGAGTTGAACACTGAAGCTTTCTTT.

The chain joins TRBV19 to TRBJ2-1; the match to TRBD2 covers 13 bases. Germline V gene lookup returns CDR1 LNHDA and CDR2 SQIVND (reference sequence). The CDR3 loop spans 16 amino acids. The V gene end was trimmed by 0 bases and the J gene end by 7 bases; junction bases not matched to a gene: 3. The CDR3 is CASSIEGLAGRNEQFF. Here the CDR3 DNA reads TGTGCCAGTAGTATAGAGGGACTAGCGGGAAGAAATGAGCAGTTCTTC.

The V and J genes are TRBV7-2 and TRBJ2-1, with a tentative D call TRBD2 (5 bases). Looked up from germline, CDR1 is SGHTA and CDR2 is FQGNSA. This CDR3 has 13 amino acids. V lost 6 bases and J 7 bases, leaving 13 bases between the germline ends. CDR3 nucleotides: TGTGCCAGCAGAATACTGGGAGAAAATGAGCAGTTCTTC. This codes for CASRILGENEQFF.

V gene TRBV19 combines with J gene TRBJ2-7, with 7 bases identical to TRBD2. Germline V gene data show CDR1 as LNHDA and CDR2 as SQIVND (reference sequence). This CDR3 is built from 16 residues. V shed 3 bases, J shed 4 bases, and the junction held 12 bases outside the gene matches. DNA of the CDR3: TGTGCCAGTAGTATCTTTTCGAATGCGGGAGAATACGAGCAGTACTTC. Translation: CASSIFSNAGEYEQYF.

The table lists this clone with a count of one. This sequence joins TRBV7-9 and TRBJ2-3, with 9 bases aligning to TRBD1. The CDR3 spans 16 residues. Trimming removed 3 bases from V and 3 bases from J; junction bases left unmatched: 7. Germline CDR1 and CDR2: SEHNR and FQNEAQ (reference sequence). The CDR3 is CASSLEGTGNTDTQYF. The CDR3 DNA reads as TGTGCCAGCAGCTTGGAAGGGACAGGGAATACAGATACGCAGTATTTT.